This T cell receptor beta chain is from a study of shared clonotypes between healthy human individuals. The table came from immunoSEQ multiplex PCR; TCRdb's copy has only in-frame clones and leaves some out. This sample carries roughly 1,000,000 clones, around 78% of them seen once, and the ten largest clones take under 0.8%. The junction had 4 bases not matched to a gene; V was cut back by 5 bases and J by 5 bases. This CDR3 is built from 13 residues. CDR1 LGHNA and CDR2 YNFKEQ come from the germline V gene. V and J are TRBV4-2 and TRBJ2-5; the match to TRBD1 covers 8 bases. The TCR comes from a man between 18 and 35 years old in good health. Some clones in this sample may be carry-over from other donors' samples. Sequenced input: memory CD4+ T cells from PBMCs. Stated subset: CD45RA-negative fraction. CDR3 nucleotide sequence: TGTGCCAGCAGCAACAGGGGGAGGGAGACCCAGTACTTC. Translation: CASSNRGRETQYF.